These T cell receptor beta chains were read from a single sample in a study of radiation and T cells in renal cell carcinoma. TCRdb keeps only in-frame clones here, not all; method: immunoSEQ multiplex PCR. This table has 150,000 to 200,000 clones, about 85% appearing once. Source: blood, taken from a patient whose treatment included radiotherapy and nephrectomy. These receptors came from a woman in her 50s with renal cell carcinoma. Each CDR3 is given with its conserved first and last residue. The D gene is left open where the match is weak. Part of the rows lack a size; the others show once, few, many or a class for expanded clones.

>TRBV6-5|-|TRBJ1-6|TRBD1
CASRLDRVNSPLHF
TGTGCCAGCAGGCTGGACAGGGTCAATTCACCCCTCCACTTT
>TRBV15|-|TRBJ2-7|-
CATSRDEGYEQYF
TGTGCCACCAGCAGAGATGAGGGTTACGAGCAGTACTTC
>TRBV5-4|-|TRBJ2-3|-
CASSLAGVADTQYF
TGTGCCAGCAGCTTGGCCGGTGTCGCAGATACGCAGTATTTT
>TRBV19|-|TRBJ1-5|-
CASSIGGFAAQHF
TGTGCCAGTAGTATAGGAGGATTTGCTGCCCAGCATTTT
>TRBV4-2|-|TRBJ2-7|-
CASSHETGRRYEQYF
TGTGCCAGCAGCCACGAAACAGGCCGCAGGTACGAGCAGTACTTC
>TRBV5-4|-|TRBJ1-2|-
CASSFNLGAGKGGYTF
TGTGCCAGCAGCTTTAACTTGGGGGCCGGGAAGGGTGGCTACACCTTC
>TRBV19|-|TRBJ1-2|TRBD1
CASSFPSGTDYGYTF
TGTGCCAGTAGTTTCCCGTCAGGGACAGACTATGGCTACACCTTC
>TRBV2|-|TRBJ1-2|-
CASSEGQGRVYGYTF
TGTGCCAGCAGTGAAGGGCAGGGACGGGTCTATGGCTACACCTTC
>TRBV19|-|TRBJ1-2|-
CASRIQTTYGYTF
TGTGCCAGTAGGATACAGACTACCTATGGCTACACCTTC
>TRBV2|-|TRBJ1-1|-
CASSPDSNTEAFF
TGTGCCAGCAGCCCTGACAGCAACACTGAAGCTTTCTTT
>TRBV9|-|TRBJ1-1|-
CASSVGDSNTEAFF
TGTGCCAGCAGCGTAGGGGATTCGAACACTGAAGCTTTCTTT
>TRBV5-4|-|TRBJ1-2|-
CASRGWDYGYTF
TGTGCCAGCAGGGGTTGGGACTATGGCTACACCTTC
>TRBV11-2|-|TRBJ2-7|-
CASSLDMRIYEQYF
TGTGCCAGCAGCTTAGATATGCGGATCTACGAGCAGTACTTC
>TRBV19|-|TRBJ1-2|-
CASSIVQGFANYGYTF
TGTGCCAGTAGTATTGTCCAGGGGTTCGCTAACTATGGCTACACCTTC
>TRBV7-8|-|TRBJ1-5|-
CASSLGQHTGQPQHF
TGTGCCAGCAGCTTAGGACAGCACACTGGTCAGCCCCAGCATTTT
>TRBV18|-|TRBJ2-5|-
CASSPLPQETQYF
TGTGCCAGCTCACCACTACCGCAAGAGACCCAGTACTTC
>TRBV5-4|-|TRBJ1-2|-
CASSLAANYGYTF
TGTGCCAGCAGCCTAGCAGCAAACTATGGCTACACCTTC
>TRBV27|-|TRBJ2-7|-
CASRPWGDSYEQYF
TGTGCCAGCAGACCATGGGGTGACTCCTACGAGCAGTACTTC
>TRBV7-2|-|TRBJ1-1|-
CASSLSPGGEAFF
TGTGCCAGCAGCTTATCCCCGGGAGGAGAAGCTTTCTTT
>TRBV4-1|once|TRBJ2-3|-
CASSRRTDTDTQYF
TGCGCCAGCAGCCGCCGGACGGACACAGATACGCAGTATTTT
>TRBV27|-|TRBJ1-2|-
CASSAWTLGGYTF
TGTGCCAGCAGTGCCTGGACACTGGGGGGCTACACCTTC
>TRBV6-5|-|TRBJ2-6|-
CASRHLSGGANVLTF
TGTGCCAGCAGACACCTCTCGGGAGGGGCCAACGTCCTGACTTTC
>TRBV5-1|-|TRBJ1-2|-
CASSLAPDRYGYTF
TGCGCCAGCAGCTTGGCCCCGGATCGGTATGGCTACACCTTC
>TRBV5-1|-|TRBJ1-6|-
CASSSQSSYNSPLHF
TGCGCCAGCAGCTCCCAGAGCTCCTATAATTCACCCCTCCACTTT
>TRBV11-1|-|TRBJ2-7|-
CASRFRDSSSYEQYF
TGTGCCAGCAGGTTCCGGGACTCAAGCTCCTACGAGCAGTACTTC
>TRBV5-1|few|TRBJ1-2|-
CASSLGSAGPYGYTF
TGCGCCAGCAGCTTGGGGTCCGCTGGGCCCTATGGCTACACCTTC
>TRBV6-6|-|TRBJ1-2|TRBD1
CASSYSGTGDYGYTF
TGTGCCAGCAGTTACAGCGGGACAGGGGACTATGGCTACACCTTC
>TRBV27|-|TRBJ2-3|-
CASSTDALGTDTQYF
TGTGCCAGCAGCACCGACGCGCTCGGCACAGATACGCAGTATTTT
>TRBV7-9|-|TRBJ2-7|-
CASSLEVAGEQYF
TGTGCCAGCAGCTTAGAAGTAGCCGGGGAGCAGTACTTC
>TRBV10-3|-|TRBJ2-1|TRBD1
CAISGTGSSYNEQFF
TGTGCCATCAGTGGGACAGGAAGCTCCTACAATGAGCAGTTCTTC